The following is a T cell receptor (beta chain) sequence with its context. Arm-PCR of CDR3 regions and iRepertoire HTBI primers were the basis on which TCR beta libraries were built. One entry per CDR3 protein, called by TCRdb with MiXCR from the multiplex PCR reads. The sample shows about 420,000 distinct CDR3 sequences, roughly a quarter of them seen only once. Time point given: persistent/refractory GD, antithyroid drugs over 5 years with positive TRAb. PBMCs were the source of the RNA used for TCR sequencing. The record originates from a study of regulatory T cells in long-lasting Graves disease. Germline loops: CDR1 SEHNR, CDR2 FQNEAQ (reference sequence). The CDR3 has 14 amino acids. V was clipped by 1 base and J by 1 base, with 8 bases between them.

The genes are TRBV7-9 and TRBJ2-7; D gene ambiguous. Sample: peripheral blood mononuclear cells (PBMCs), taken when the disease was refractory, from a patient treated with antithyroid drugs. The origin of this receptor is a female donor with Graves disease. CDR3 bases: TGTGCCAGCAGCTTAGGGACGGAATCCTACGAGCAGTACTTC. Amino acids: CASSLGTESYEQYF.